This entry lists 11 T cell receptor beta chains sequenced from one sample in a study of PD-1 blockade in classical Hodgkin lymphoma. Using immunoSEQ multiplex PCR, the repertoire was profiled, and TCRdb retains in-frame clones only, with some absent. The sample contains approximately 99,000 clones, roughly nine tenths of which appear only once. Patients all relapsed after autologous stem cell transplantation, and there was variation in brentuximab vedotin exposure. The specimen comprised peripheral blood mononuclear cells (PBMCs), sampled before the second cycle of nivolumab. The receptors were gathered from a human donor with classical Hodgkin lymphoma.

The CDR3 protein is CSGGVGAYEQYF. CDR3 DNA sequence: TGCAGCGGTGGGGTTGGGGCCTACGAGCAGTACTTC. The V gene is TRBV29-1, the J gene TRBJ2-7; D is uncertain. In germline, CDR1 is SQVTM, CDR2 ANQGSEA. The CDR3 length is 12 residues. The V and J ends lost 7 bases and 2 bases respectively, with 12 bases between them.

This clone was seen once. The chain is built from TRBV7-9 and TRBJ2-7, with 8 bases lining up with TRBD2. Germline values: CDR1 SEHNR, CDR2 FQNEAQ (reference sequence). Trimming removed 6 bases from V and 7 bases from J; junction bases left unmatched: 8. The CDR3 runs to 13 residues. Written as DNA, the CDR3 is TGTGCCAGCAGGCCGGGACTAGATGAAGAGCAGTACTTC. Translated, it gives CASRPGLDEEQYF.

As to this clone: A read error may produce the germline difference seen at one junction end. The chain combines TRBV6-1 with TRBJ2-7; TRBD1 is a possible D gene (5 bases). CDR3 size: 15 residues. Germline assignment: CDR1 MNHNS and CDR2 SASEGT. The CDR3 DNA is TGCGCCAGCAGTGAGCTTTCGACAGTTTCCTACGAGCAGTACTTC. Protein product: CASSELSTVSYEQYF.

V and J are TRBV10-3 and TRBJ2-7; D is possibly TRBD2 (6 bases). The CDR3 covers 14 residues. The V gene's germline CDR1 is ENHRY and CDR2 SYGVKD. The germline V and J ends were trimmed by 6 bases and 2 bases, with 14 bases remaining between them. The CDR3 nucleotides are TGTGCCATCAGCGCCAGCGGGTTCACCTACGAGCAGTACTTC. It encodes CAISASGFTYEQYF.

As concerns this clone: The sample holds other DNA sequences that translate to the same CDR3. The chain combines TRBV29-1 with TRBJ2-3, with 9 nucleotides matching TRBD2. Germline CDR1 reads SQVTM; CDR2 reads ANQGSEA. The junction had 6 bases not matched to a gene; V was cut back by 2 bases and J by 6 bases. The CDR3 contains 14 residues. CDR3 residues: CSVERGGREDTQYF. Here the CDR3 DNA reads TGCAGCGTTGAACGGGGCGGGAGGGAGGATACGCAGTATTTT.

This clone was counted once. This sequence joins TRBV12-2 and TRBJ2-5; TRBD2 was called by the table and not checked on the DNA. TRBV12-2 is a pseudogene locus. CDR3 size: 16 residues. The CDR3 DNA reads as TGTGCAAGTCGCTTCGGAGGGGCAGGGCATAAAGAGACCCAGTACTTC. This gives the protein CASRFGGAGHKETQYF.

The chain recombines TRBV4-3 with TRBJ1-5; 11 bases align to TRBD1. The CDR3 has 15 amino acids. Trimming took 4 bases from V and 5 from J; bases not matched to a gene: 4. Germline CDR1 and CDR2: LGHNA and YSLEER. The CDR3 coding sequence is TGCGCCAGCAGCCCGGGACAGGGGGTTGATCAGCCCCAGCATTTT. Its translation: CASSPGQGVDQPQHF.

The chain combines TRBV5-1 with TRBJ2-5; 12 nucleotides match TRBD2. Per the germline V gene, CDR1 is SGHRS and CDR2 is YFSETQ. This CDR3 comprises 15 residues. Trimming took 4 bases from V and 1 from J; bases not matched to a gene: 2. The CDR3 here is CASSPGLAGQETQYF. The CDR3 nucleotides read TGCGCCAGCAGCCCGGGACTAGCGGGCCAAGAGACCCAGTACTTC.

V gene TRBV7-2 combines with J gene TRBJ1-5; TRBD1 is a possible D gene (6 bases). Trimming cost V 3 bases and J 3 bases, with 12 bases left between them. Germline V CDR1 and CDR2: SGHTA, FQGNSA. The CDR3 sequence is 15 residues long. In nucleotides, the CDR3 is TGTGCCAGCAGCTTTAAAGGGGGTTACAATCAGCCCCAGCATTTT. The encoded protein is CASSFKGGYNQPQHF.

The chain recombines TRBV5-1 with TRBJ1-5, with a tentative D call TRBD1 (6 bases). CDR3 length: 14 residues. V lost 5 bases and J lost 8, with 17 bases in between. Germline V lookup: CDR1 SGHRS, CDR2 YFSETQ. The CDR3, as DNA: TGCGCCAGCAGAAAGGACAGTGACGCGGAGCCCCAGCATTTT. Its protein product is CASRKDSDAEPQHF.

V is TRBV29-1 and J is TRBJ2-2; no reliable D call. The CDR3 loop spans 15 amino acids. Germline V gives CDR1 SQVTM, CDR2 ANQGSEA. Trimming cost V 3 bases and J 1 base, with 12 bases left between them. CDR3 loop: CSVDEENRNTGELFF. In DNA, the CDR3 is TGCAGCGTTGACGAGGAGAATCGGAACACCGGGGAGCTGTTTTTT.